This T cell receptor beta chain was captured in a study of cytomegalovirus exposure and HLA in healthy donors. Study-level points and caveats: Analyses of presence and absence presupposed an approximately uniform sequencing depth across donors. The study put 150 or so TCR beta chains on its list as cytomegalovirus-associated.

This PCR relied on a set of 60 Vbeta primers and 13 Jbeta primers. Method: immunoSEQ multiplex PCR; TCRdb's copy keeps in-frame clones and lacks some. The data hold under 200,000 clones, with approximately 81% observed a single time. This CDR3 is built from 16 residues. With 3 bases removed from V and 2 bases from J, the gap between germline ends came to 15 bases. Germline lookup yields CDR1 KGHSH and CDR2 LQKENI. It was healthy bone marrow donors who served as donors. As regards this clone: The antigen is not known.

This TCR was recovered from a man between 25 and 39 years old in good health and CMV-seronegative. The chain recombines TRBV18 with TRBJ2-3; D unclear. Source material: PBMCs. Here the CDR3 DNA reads TGTGCCAGCTCACCGCTAGAGAAGAGACCCACAGATACGCAGTATTTT. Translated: CASSPLEKRPTDTQYF.